Below, 21 T cell receptor beta chains from the same sample are listed, as sequenced in a study of blood T cell repertoires in COVID-19. The table came from immunoSEQ multiplex PCR; TCRdb's copy has only in-frame clones and leaves some out. The sample lists a few hundred thousand clones; 70% to 90% were seen once. Sequenced material: PBMCs or T cells enriched from blood (not recorded which). These receptors came from a woman aged 50 to 65 who had recovered from COVID-19.

The chain has TRBV19 and TRBJ1-4, with 8 positions matching TRBD1. The CDR3 totals 15 residues. Trimming cost V 5 bases and J 5 bases; bases outside gene matches: 7. CDR1 and CDR2 (germline): LNHDA, SQIVND (reference sequence). CDR3 in DNA: TGTGCCAGTAGTGCTCAGGGGGCCGGAAATGAAAAACTGTTTTTT. Amino acid sequence: CASSAQGAGNEKLFF.

This chain uses TRBV6-5 with TRBJ1-5; 7 nucleotides match TRBD1. V was pared by 4 bases and J by 5 bases, with 5 bases of the junction left unmatched. Germline V gene lookup returns CDR1 MNHEY and CDR2 SVGAGI. The CDR3 contains 14 residues. CDR3 amino acids: CASSWDRPYQPQHF. CDR3 DNA: TGTGCCAGCAGTTGGGACAGACCTTATCAGCCCCAGCATTTT.

This clone occurred once. Written as DNA, the CDR3 is TGTGCCACCAGTGATCACTTCACCCGCTACACCTTC. Protein sequence: CATSDHFTRYTF. This sequence joins TRBV24-1 and TRBJ1-2; D is unresolved. The V and J ends lost 3 bases and 9 bases respectively, with 10 bases between them. The CDR3 loop spans 12 amino acids. Germline values: CDR1 KGHDR, CDR2 SFDVKD.

V is TRBV11-3 and J is TRBJ2-2; maybe TRBD1 (5 bases). This CDR3 has 13 amino acids. Germline CDR1 and CDR2: SGHNT and YENEEA. Trimming pared 5 bases from V and 6 bases from J, leaving 10 bases between. CDR3 coding DNA: TGTGCCAGCAGCCGCAGGGCTCCCGGGGAGCTGTTTTTT. Translating gives CASSRRAPGELFF.

For the CDR3, the DNA is TGTGCCAGCAGCCCGCGAGTCACTGGGGGGTATGGCTACACCTTC. It yields the protein CASSPRVTGGYGYTF. The chain has TRBV14 and TRBJ1-2, with D perhaps matching TRBD1 (5 bases). This CDR3 contains 15 residues. CDR1 is SGHDN and CDR2 is FVKESK in the germline V gene. Trimming cost V 4 bases and J 5 bases, with 17 bases left between them.

V and J are TRBV3-1 (or the pseudogene TRBV3-2) and TRBJ2-7; D perhaps matches TRBD2 (6 bases). The CDR3 has 13 amino acids. Germline lookup yields CDR1 LGHDT and CDR2 YNNKEL (reference sequence). The V end lost 2 bases, the J end lost 2 bases, and 7 bases lay between the germline ends. The CDR3 sequence is CASSQWEAYEQYF. The CDR3 nucleotides are TGTGCCAGCAGCCAATGGGAGGCCTACGAGCAGTACTTC.

This chain links TRBV6-5 with TRBJ2-7; 9 nucleotides line up with TRBD2. Trimming cost V 2 bases and J 4 bases; bases outside gene matches: 6. The CDR3 length is 15 residues. The germline V gene has CDR1 MNHEY and CDR2 SVGAGI. CDR3 residues: CASSYGLAGSYEQYF. The CDR3 region has the DNA TGTGCCAGCAGTTACGGGCTAGCGGGATCATACGAGCAGTACTTC.

The V gene is TRBV11-3, the J gene TRBJ2-2; D call uncertain. Germline CDR1 is SGHNT and CDR2 is YENEEA. The CDR3 has 14 residues. Trimming shortened V by 0 bases and J by 7 bases, and 9 bases separated the two germline ends. This CDR3 reads CASSLDKSIGELFF. The DNA for the CDR3 is TGTGCCAGCAGCTTAGATAAATCTATCGGGGAGCTGTTTTTT.

This chain connects TRBV20-1 to TRBJ2-7, with D tentatively TRBD2 (5 bases). The CDR3 runs 11 residues. Germline-derived CDR1 and CDR2 are DFQATT and SNEGSKA (reference sequence). Between the trimmed V and J ends, which lost 4 bases and 6 bases, there was a span of 10 bases. The CDR3 sequence: CSANLAPEQYF. The CDR3 bases are TGCAGTGCTAATTTAGCGCCCGAGCAGTACTTC.

The CDR3 DNA sequence: TGTGCCAGCAGCTTAGCCGGGGAGGGCCGAGAGACCCAGTACTTC. Translated, it gives CASSLAGEGRETQYF. The rearrangement links TRBV7-6 to TRBJ2-5; the match to TRBD2 covers 7 bases. Germline CDR1 and CDR2: SGHVS and FNYEAQ. The J segment lost 4 bases and the V segment lost 0 bases, leaving 5 bases of the junction unmatched. This CDR3 has 15 amino acids.

This chain uses TRBV2 with TRBJ1-2, with TRBD1 as a possible D gene (6 bases). Germline V CDR1 and CDR2: SNHLY, FYNNEI. V was pared by 2 bases and J by 4 bases, with 11 bases between. CDR3 length: 14 amino acids. CDR3 DNA sequence: TGTGCCAGCAGTGAAAAGCAGGGGAGCTATGGCTACACCTTC. Its translation is CASSEKQGSYGYTF.

The chain links TRBV6-5 to TRBJ1-4, with D unresolved. This CDR3 is 15 amino acids long. CDR1 and CDR2 from the germline V gene are MNHEY and SVGAGI. The germline V and J ends were trimmed by 2 bases and 0 bases, with 7 bases remaining between them. The CDR3 DNA follows: TGTGCCAGCAGTTACACCTATACAACTAATGAAAAACTGTTTTTT. This codes for CASSYTYTTNEKLFF.

CDR3 sequence: CASSEVGPYGYTF. In DNA form, the CDR3 reads TGTGCCAGCAGTGAAGTGGGCCCCTATGGCTACACCTTC. The chain has TRBV6-1 and TRBJ1-2, with D unresolved. Trimming cost V 1 base and J 4 bases, with 7 bases left between them. The CDR3 is 13 amino acids. Germline V CDR1 and CDR2: MNHNS, SASEGT.

This CDR3 reads CASRTSGIQSYEQYF. CDR3 bases: TGTGCCAGCAGGACTAGCGGGATACAGTCTTACGAGCAGTACTTC. The chain couples TRBV6-5 to TRBJ2-7, with 11 bases that match TRBD2. Trimming at V came to 6 bases and at J to 4 bases, leaving 8 bases not matched to a gene. Looked up from germline, CDR1 is MNHEY and CDR2 is SVGAGI. CDR3 size: 15 residues.

This clone appeared a single time. The genes are TRBV3-1 (or the pseudogene TRBV3-2) and TRBJ2-7; 11 bases agree with TRBD2. This CDR3 contains 15 residues. Germline values: CDR1 LGHDT, CDR2 YNNKEL (reference sequence). The V and J ends lost 4 bases and 4 bases, in that order; junction bases with no gene match: 6. The CDR3 here is CASSPRSSGRYEQYF. CDR3 nucleotides: TGTGCCAGCAGCCCTAGGTCTAGCGGGAGGTACGAGCAGTACTTC.

The chain recombines TRBV6-1 with TRBJ2-7; no clear D gene. Germline CDR1 MNHNS, CDR2 SASEGT. V lost 1 base and J 3 bases, leaving 10 bases between the germline ends. The CDR3 length is 14 residues. The CDR3 nucleotides are TGTGCCAGCAGTGAAGAACTACTTAGCTACGAGCAGTACTTC. Residues: CASSEELLSYEQYF.

V gene TRBV27 combines with J gene TRBJ2-7, with 9 bases that match TRBD2. This CDR3 has 18 amino acids. Germline values: CDR1 MNHEY, CDR2 SMNVEV (reference sequence). Trimming took 1 base from V and 6 from J; bases not matched to a gene: 16. For the CDR3, the DNA is TGTGCCAGCAGTTTATGGGAAACCGGGACTAGCCCAAACTGCGAGCAGTACTTC. It yields the protein CASSLWETGTSPNCEQYF.

This rearrangement joins TRBV10-3 to TRBJ2-1; TRBD2 matches 13 bases. This CDR3 region has 14 residues. Trimming cost V 11 bases and J 9 bases; bases outside gene matches: 10. Germline V gene sequence: CDR1 ENHRY, CDR2 SYGVKD. CDR3 protein: CAAGLAGDEGEQFF. For the CDR3, the DNA is TGTGCCGCTGGACTAGCGGGAGATGAAGGTGAGCAGTTCTTC.

The chain couples TRBV5-5 to TRBJ2-2, with TRBD1 identical over 9 bases. The CDR3 runs 14 residues. Germline CDR1 and CDR2: SGHKS and YYEKEE (reference sequence). Trimming took 5 bases from V and 7 from J; bases not matched to a gene: 6. CDR3 DNA sequence: TGTGCCAGCAGATTACAGGGGGCCAGCGGGGAGCTGTTTTTT. Its translation is CASRLQGASGELFF.

The rearrangement uses TRBV7-8 and TRBJ2-1; D might be TRBD1 (7 bases). The CDR3 has 11 residues. Germline CDR1 is SGHVS and CDR2 is FQNEAQ. Trimming cost V 4 bases and J 12 bases, with 10 bases left between them. This chain's CDR3 is CASSSGGRQFF. The CDR3 region has the DNA TGTGCCAGCAGCTCAGGGGGGAGGCAGTTCTTC.

V and J are TRBV19 and TRBJ1-5; unclear D gene. This CDR3 contains 15 residues. Looked up from germline, CDR1 is LNHDA and CDR2 is SQIVND (reference sequence). Trimming pared 3 bases from V and 0 bases from J, leaving 9 bases between. The DNA of the CDR3 is TGTGCCAGTAGTATGACAAGACATAGCAATCAGCCCCAGCATTTT. Translating it yields CASSMTRHSNQPQHF.